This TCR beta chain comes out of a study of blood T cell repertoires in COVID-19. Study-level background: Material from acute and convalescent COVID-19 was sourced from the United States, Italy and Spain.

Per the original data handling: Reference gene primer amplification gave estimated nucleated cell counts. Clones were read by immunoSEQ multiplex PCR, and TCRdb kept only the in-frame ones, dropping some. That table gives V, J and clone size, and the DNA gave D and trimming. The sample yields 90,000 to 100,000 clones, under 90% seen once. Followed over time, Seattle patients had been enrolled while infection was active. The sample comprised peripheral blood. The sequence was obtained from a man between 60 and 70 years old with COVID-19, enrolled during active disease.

The CDR3 DNA sequence: TGTGCCAGCAGTGGCCTCGGGGGGAGGACAGATACGCAGTATTTT. Translation: CASSGLGGRTDTQYF. V usage is TRBV2 and J usage is TRBJ2-3; TRBD2 aligns across 7 bases. CDR1 is SNHLY and CDR2 is FYNNEI in the germline V gene. This CDR3 is built from 15 residues. The ends lost 4 bases at V and 3 bases at J; junction bases unmatched: 7.